These 32 T cell receptor beta chains were all obtained from the same sample, sequenced in a study of shared clonotypes between healthy human individuals. The protocol was immunoSEQ multiplex PCR, while the TCRdb copy is restricted to in-frame clones and leaves out a portion. Of some 2.1 million clones in the sample, 85% to 95% are singletons; the top ten hold about 0.13%. Sequences were obtained from naive CD4+ T cells sorted from blood. As for subset: CD45RA+ positively selected. The receptor set was obtained from a man aged 18 to 30 in good health.

The chain combines TRBV7-9 with TRBJ2-5; 13 bases agree with TRBD2. V was pared by 0 bases and J by 4 bases, with 11 bases of the junction left unmatched. The length of the CDR3 is 19 residues. CDR1 is SEHNR and CDR2 is FQNEAQ in the germline V gene (reference sequence). CDR3 DNA sequence: TGTGCCAGCAGCTTAGCGAGGTCACTAGCGGGGGGGCCTGGAGAGACCCAGTACTTC. Translated: CASSLARSLAGGPGETQYF.

The genes are TRBV10-3 and TRBJ1-6; TRBD1 might be the D (5 bases). The CDR3 covers 14 residues. Trimming removed 3 bases at V and 7 bases at J, with 10 bases between. In germline, CDR1 is ENHRY, CDR2 SYGVKD. CDR3 loop: CAISDQGSNSPLHF. In DNA form, the CDR3 reads TGTGCCATCAGTGACCAGGGTTCCAATTCACCCCTCCACTTT.

This chain links TRBV7-9 with TRBJ2-2, with D tentatively TRBD2 (6 bases). Germline loops: CDR1 SEHNR, CDR2 FQNEAQ (reference sequence). The CDR3 loop spans 16 amino acids. Trimming pared 5 bases from V and 0 bases from J, leaving 13 bases between. Here the CDR3 reads CASSLSGGSNTGELFF. CDR3 in DNA: TGTGCCAGCAGCCTATCTGGAGGGTCGAACACCGGGGAGCTGTTTTTT.

The gene calls are TRBV29-1 and TRBJ2-3; D assignment may be TRBD1 or TRBD2 (5 bases each). The germline V and J ends were trimmed by 5 bases and 0 bases, with 9 bases remaining between them. The germline V gene has CDR1 SQVTM and CDR2 ANQGSEA. The CDR3 loop spans 13 amino acids. The CDR3 is CSVTWDSTDTQYF. The CDR3 DNA sequence: TGCAGCGTTACATGGGACAGCACAGATACGCAGTATTTT.

Concerning this clone: Possible read error: a much larger clone is one base away. The sample holds other DNA sequences that translate to the same CDR3. This sequence joins TRBV28 and TRBJ1-2, with 7 bases matching TRBD1. This CDR3 comprises 15 residues. V trimming: 7 bases; J trimming: 5 bases; junction bases outside the gene matches: 13. Germline lookup yields CDR1 MDHEN and CDR2 SYDVKM. The CDR3 region has the DNA TGTGCCAGCAATCCCCTGAAGGGGGCGGGGTATGGCTACACCTTC. The encoded protein is CASNPLKGAGYGYTF.

About this clone: At the DNA level, this CDR3 is encoded by other sequences in the same sample as well. The gene calls are TRBV10-3 and TRBJ2-5; 8 positions match TRBD2. Germline V CDR1 and CDR2: ENHRY, SYGVKD. J gave up 4 bases and V 8 bases, and 3 bases lay outside the gene matches. The CDR3 has 12 amino acids. CDR3 residues: CAIRGGGETQYF. The CDR3 DNA sequence: TGTGCCATCCGGGGGGGCGGAGAGACCCAGTACTTC.

This clone was found once. This chain links TRBV30 with TRBJ2-3, with 9 bases aligning to TRBD1. J gave up 0 bases and V 5 bases, and 9 bases lay outside the gene matches. The length of the CDR3 is 16 residues. Germline CDR1 is GTSNPN and CDR2 is SVGIG (reference sequence). The CDR3 spells CAWSTRQGESTDTQYF. CDR3 in DNA: TGTGCCTGGTCTACAAGACAGGGGGAGAGCACAGATACGCAGTATTTT.

The CDR3: CASSRTASTDTQYF. Here the CDR3 DNA reads TGTGCCAGCAGTAGGACAGCTAGCACAGATACGCAGTATTTT. The chain carries TRBV6-6 and TRBJ2-3, with D possibly matching TRBD1 (6 bases). V was pared by 5 bases and J by 0 bases, with 9 bases between. This CDR3 spans 14 amino acids. Germline V gene lookup returns CDR1 MNHNY and CDR2 SVGAGI (reference sequence).

The chain links TRBV25-1 to TRBJ2-7; TRBD1 aligns across 8 bases. CDR1 and CDR2 from the germline V gene are MGHDK and SYGVNS. With 1 base clipped from V and 6 bases from J, the junction kept 14 bases outside the gene matches. The CDR3 length is 17 residues. Here the CDR3 reads CASSESEVRGQGGEQYF. The CDR3, as DNA: TGTGCCAGCAGTGAATCTGAGGTTAGAGGACAGGGCGGCGAGCAGTACTTC.

This rearrangement joins TRBV10-3 to TRBJ1-6; 12 nucleotides align to TRBD1. This CDR3 region has 15 residues. V dropped 4 bases and J dropped 7; count of bases not matched to a gene: 2. Germline loops: CDR1 ENHRY, CDR2 SYGVKD. The CDR3 sequence is CAISVGTGGNSPLHF. CDR3 sequence (DNA): TGTGCCATCAGTGTCGGGACAGGGGGCAATTCACCCCTCCACTTT.

This clone was counted a single time. V usage is TRBV13 and J usage is TRBJ2-3; D may be TRBD2 (6 bases). CDR1 and CDR2 from the germline V gene are PRHDT and FYEKMQ (reference sequence). V was clipped by 2 bases and J by 4 bases, with 7 bases between them. This CDR3 has 13 amino acids. CDR3 residues: CASSLRGSDTQYF. DNA of the CDR3: TGTGCCAGCAGCTTACGGGGGTCAGATACGCAGTATTTT. The variable domain in full, completed from reference TRBV13 and TRBJ2-3, reads AAGVIQSPRHLIKEKRETATLKCYPIPRHDTVYWYQQGPGQDPQFLISFYEKMQSDKGSIPDRFSAQQFSDYHSELNMSSLELGDSALYFCASSLRGSDTQYFGPGTRLTVL.

The chain has TRBV12-5 and TRBJ1-4; D is ambiguous. Per germline, CDR1 LGHNT and CDR2 FRNRAP. Trimming removed 4 bases from V and 6 bases from J, with 15 bases in between. This CDR3 has 15 amino acids. The CDR3 sequence is CASGSPSWEDEKLFF. The CDR3 DNA sequence: TGTGCTAGTGGTTCTCCCAGTTGGGAAGATGAAAAACTGTTTTTT.

The gene calls are TRBV4-2 and TRBJ1-1; maybe TRBD1 (6 bases). The CDR3 sequence is 16 residues long. Germline CDR1 reads LGHNA; CDR2 reads YNFKEQ. V was trimmed by 2 bases and J by 2 bases, leaving 15 bases between them. The CDR3 loop is CASSQSPGTLNTEAFF. CDR3 bases: TGTGCCAGCAGCCAAAGTCCCGGGACACTCAACACTGAAGCTTTCTTT.

This clone was found once. The gene calls are TRBV5-4 and TRBJ1-1; 10 bases map to TRBD1. V lost 6 bases, J lost 3 bases, and 8 bases stayed unmatched. This CDR3 spans 15 amino acids. Germline values: CDR1 SGHNT, CDR2 YYREEE (reference sequence). DNA for the CDR3: TGTGCCAGCAACAGCGTGGGACAGGGGTACACTGAAGCTTTCTTT. Translating it yields CASNSVGQGYTEAFF.

In this sample, this clone turned up many times. This chain uses TRBV5-1 with TRBJ2-7; tentative D call: TRBD1 (5 bases). The CDR3 is 17 residues long. Germline V gives CDR1 SGHRS, CDR2 YFSETQ. V lost 0 bases and J lost 2, with 18 bases in between. CDR3 nucleotides: TGCGCCAGCAGCTTGGAACCGGCCAGGGAACATCCCTACGAGCAGTACTTC. Residues: CASSLEPAREHPYEQYF. The complete variable domain, with remaining parts taken from reference TRBV5-1 and TRBJ2-7, reads KAGVTQTPRYLIKTRGQQVTLSCSPISGHRSVSWYQQTPGQGLQFLFEYFSETQRNKGNFPGRFSGRQFSNSRSEMNVSTLELGDSALYLCASSLEPAREHPYEQYFGPGTRLTVT.

On this clone: Additional DNA sequences in this sample encode the identical CDR3. The gene calls are TRBV10-3 and TRBJ1-2; 10 bases map to TRBD1. V was pared by 0 bases and J by 6 bases, with 1 base of the junction left unmatched. In germline, CDR1 is ENHRY, CDR2 SYGVKD. This CDR3 contains 14 residues. In DNA, the CDR3 is TGTGCCATCAGTGAGTCTGGGACAGGGGATGGCTACACCTTC. Translating it yields CAISESGTGDGYTF.

This sequence joins TRBV18 and TRBJ2-3; possibly TRBD1 for D (8 bases). Germline-derived CDR1 and CDR2 are KGHSH and LQKENI. The CDR3 is 17 residues long. Trimming took 0 bases from V and 1 from J, leaving 14 bases between them. The CDR3: CASSPPGGTGGTDTQYF. CDR3 bases: TGTGCCAGCTCACCACCGGGGGGGACAGGTGGCACAGATACGCAGTATTTT.

The chain carries TRBV7-2 and TRBJ1-3; possible D gene TRBD1, 5 bases. The V gene's germline CDR1 is SGHTA and CDR2 FQGNSA. V gave up 5 bases and J gave up 0 bases, with 11 bases separating them. The CDR3 spans 15 residues. The chain's CDR3 is CASSPRTSSGNTIYF. Here the CDR3 DNA reads TGTGCCAGCAGCCCGAGGACATCCTCTGGAAACACCATATATTTT.

A remark on this clone: Other DNA sequences within the sample encode an identical CDR3. Here the CDR3 reads CASSPAEDEQFF. The DNA for the CDR3 is TGTGCCAGCTCACCTGCGGAGGATGAGCAGTTCTTC. The chain couples TRBV18 to TRBJ2-1, with D possibly matching TRBD2 (5 bases). CDR3 length equals 12 residues. The germline V and J ends were trimmed by 3 bases and 8 bases, with 8 bases remaining between them. Germline V gene sequence: CDR1 KGHSH, CDR2 LQKENI. Drawing the rest from reference TRBV18 and TRBJ2-1, the complete variable domain is NAGVMQNPRHLVRRRGQEARLRCSPMKGHSHVYWYRQLPEEGLKFMVYLQKENIIDESGMPKERFSAEFPKEGPSILRIQQVVRGDSAAYFCASSPAEDEQFFGPGTRLTVL.

The V call is TRBV2, the J call TRBJ1-5, with TRBD1 as a possible D gene (5 bases). V was clipped by 4 bases and J by 5 bases, with 15 bases between them. There are 15 residues in the CDR3. Per germline, CDR1 SNHLY and CDR2 FYNNEI. CDR3 nucleotides: TGTGCCAGCAGTGGAAGGGACTCCGGAGATCAGCCCCAGCATTTT. Translated: CASSGRDSGDQPQHF.

CDR3 region: CASSFFGDYEQYF. CDR3 nucleotides: TGTGCCAGCAGCTTTTTCGGGGACTACGAGCAGTACTTC. This chain uses TRBV7-2 with TRBJ2-7; maybe TRBD2 (5 bases). This CDR3 has 13 amino acids. Trimming pared 3 bases from V and 3 bases from J, leaving 9 bases between. Germline V gives CDR1 SGHTA, CDR2 FQGNSA. Looking up the rest from reference TRBV7-2 and TRBJ2-7 gives the full variable domain: GAGVSQSPSNKVTEKGKDVELRCDPISGHTALYWYRQSLGQGLEFLIYFQGNSAPDKSGLPSDRFSAERTGGSVSTLTIQRTQQEDSAVYLCASSFFGDYEQYFGPGTRLTVT.

Comments on this clone: Within the sample, other DNA sequences also encode this same CDR3. The chain recombines TRBV6-5 with TRBJ1-4; 7 nucleotides align to TRBD1. V gave up 6 bases and J gave up 3 bases; unmatched junction bases: 4. Germline V gives CDR1 MNHEY, CDR2 SVGAGI. The CDR3 is 14 residues long. The DNA for the CDR3 is TGTGCCAGCAGAGAAGGGGGCTCTAATGAAAAACTGTTTTTT. Translating gives CASREGGSNEKLFF.

This chain connects TRBV30 to TRBJ1-4; D perhaps matches TRBD1 (6 bases). V lost 5 bases to trimming and J lost 6 bases, with 13 bases between them. This CDR3 comprises 13 residues. CDR1 is GTSNPN and CDR2 is SVGIG in the germline V gene (reference sequence). The CDR3 loop reads CAWSRGGDEKLFF. The CDR3 DNA is TGTGCCTGGTCCAGGGGAGGGGATGAAAAACTGTTTTTT.

V and J are TRBV9 and TRBJ2-7, with D perhaps matching TRBD1 (6 bases). The length of the CDR3 is 12 residues. Germline loops: CDR1 SGDLS, CDR2 YYNGEE. Trimming pared 4 bases from V and 3 bases from J, leaving 8 bases between. This CDR3 is CASSRDNYEQYF. The CDR3 DNA follows: TGTGCCAGCAGCAGGGACAACTACGAGCAGTACTTC.

CDR3 in DNA: TGTGCCAGCAGCGCAGGGACAGCCACCAATCAGCCCCAGCATTTT. Its protein product is CASSAGTATNQPQHF. The chain employs TRBV5-4 and TRBJ1-5, with TRBD1 matching 7 bases. Germline V gives CDR1 SGHNT, CDR2 YYREEE (reference sequence). With V trimmed by 4 bases and J by 3 bases, 7 bases remained unmatched. This CDR3 has 15 amino acids.

As concerns this clone: This CDR3 is also generated by other DNA sequences in the sample. The V call is TRBV9, the J call TRBJ2-2; 7 bases match TRBD2. V was clipped by 2 bases and J by 0 bases; unmatched bases: 4. This CDR3 is built from 16 residues. Germline CDR1 and CDR2: SGDLS and YYNGEE. The DNA for the CDR3 is TGTGCCAGCAGCGTCGGCGCGGGGGCGAACACCGGGGAGCTGTTTTTT. Translated: CASSVGAGANTGELFF.

The rearrangement uses TRBV28 and TRBJ2-7, with D unresolved. V lost 2 bases and J 0 bases, leaving 11 bases between the germline ends. The CDR3 length is 15 residues. Germline CDR1 reads MDHEN; CDR2 reads SYDVKM. CDR3 nucleotide sequence: TGTGCCAGCAGTTTAGGCGGTACTACCTCCTACGAGCAGTACTTC. Translated, it gives CASSLGGTTSYEQYF.

The chain uses TRBV7-2 and TRBJ1-1, with 7 nucleotides matching TRBD1. The germline V gene has CDR1 SGHTA and CDR2 FQGNSA. The CDR3 has 14 amino acids. After removal of 3 bases from V and 11 bases from J, the junction contained 12 bases not matched to a gene. CDR3 DNA: TGTGCCAGCAGCTTCGACCGACAGGGCGCTTGGGCTTTCTTT. Residues: CASSFDRQGAWAFF.

This rearrangement joins TRBV30 to TRBJ1-5; tentatively, D is TRBD1 (5 bases). Trimming left V 4 bases short and J 7 bases short, with 14 bases between. The CDR3 sequence is 13 residues long. Germline CDR1 is GTSNPN and CDR2 is SVGIG (reference sequence). The DNA for the CDR3 is TGTGCCTGGACCGGAGGGGAGGGCCAGCCCCAGCATTTT. Encoded protein: CAWTGGEGQPQHF.

The chain carries TRBV6-5 and TRBJ2-1; TRBD2 agrees at 8 bases. Germline V gene lookup returns CDR1 MNHEY and CDR2 SVGAGI. The CDR3 totals 16 residues. The junction had 8 bases not matched to a gene; V was cut back by 4 bases and J by 3 bases. The CDR3 region has the DNA TGTGCCAGCAGTTCCCTCAGCGGGAGCCACTACAATGAGCAGTTCTTC. Its translation is CASSSLSGSHYNEQFF.

The V gene is TRBV5-1, the J gene TRBJ2-3, with 13 bases fitting TRBD2. After removal of 4 bases from V and 4 bases from J, the junction contained 6 bases not matched to a gene. CDR1 is SGHRS, CDR2 YFSETQ, per germline. This CDR3 region has 16 residues. Here the CDR3 reads CASSRLGLAGADTQYF. The CDR3, as DNA: TGCGCCAGCAGCCGACTTGGACTAGCGGGGGCAGATACGCAGTATTTT.

The V and J genes are TRBV10-3 and TRBJ2-7; D remains ambiguous. Trimming cost V 10 bases and J 1 base, with 14 bases left between them. This CDR3 is built from 13 residues. Germline V gene data show CDR1 as ENHRY and CDR2 as SYGVKD. The CDR3 region is CASRRGASYEQYF. CDR3 DNA sequence: TGTGCCAGCAGACGCGGAGCGTCCTACGAGCAGTACTTC.